The clone carrying this T cell receptor (beta chain) was found many times. Its antigen remains unidentified. Newly diagnosed patients aged 18 to 65 had hyperthyroidism of under 2 months' duration. These data are taken from a study of T cells in Graves' hyperthyroidism and ophthalmopathy. Turning to the study itself: Peripheral blood was acquired at first diagnosis, ahead of any therapy whatsoever. Findings and limits, study-wide: Ophthalmopathy stood apart from stable hyperthyroidism in a 13 V-J model.

Amplification yielded TCR beta CDR3 regions, with RNA transcripts as the source. TCR CDR3 regions were first amplified by RT-PCR with HTBI primers. MiXCR, applied by TCRdb to the multiplex PCR reads, yields one record per CDR3 protein. The sample holds hundreds of thousands of distinct CDR3 sequences, approximately 15% seen once. V was clipped by 1 base and J by 4 bases, with 8 bases between them. Germline V CDR1 and CDR2: SGHAT, FQNNGV. This CDR3 is built from 14 residues. The chain couples TRBV11-2 to TRBJ2-1, with D possibly being TRBD1 (6 bases). This TCR was sampled from a woman aged 18-30 years with Graves' hyperthyroidism. Material: blood. CDR3 coding DNA: TGTGCCAGCAGCTTAGTAGGACAGTACAATGAGCAGTTCTTC. It yields the protein CASSLVGQYNEQFF.